This TCR beta chain comes out of a study of human T cells and chemical hapten exposure. Study-level information: Mostly female patients had alopecia areata, totalis or universalis.

The CDR3 is made up of 11 amino acids. In germline, CDR1 is DFQATT, CDR2 SNEGSKA (reference sequence). V lost 3 bases to trimming and J lost 10 bases, with 12 bases between them. This clonotype has a count of ten or more. The antigen is undetermined. The library labeled individual cDNA molecules by adding unique molecular identifiers to them. Each CDR3 protein gets one entry after TCRdb re-called the RACE reads with MiXCR. The repertoire includes tens of thousands of distinct CDR3 sequences, approximately 10% of them detected once, and approximately 5.2% sits in the top ten. Noted time point: pre-sensitization, week 0. The treatment was: therapeutic diphenylcyclopropenone sensitization with weekly scalp DPC. Prior to application of each patch test, blood was drawn. Study outcomes and limitations: With patch test score, the counts of PT1 expanded TCRs showed a positive correlation.

This sequence joins TRBV20-1 and TRBJ1-1; no reliable D call. The origin of this receptor is a woman between 50 and 59 years old with alopecia areata. Some clones in this sample may be carry-over from other donors' samples. Sample: whole blood, taken in connection with sensitization to the hapten diphenylcyclopropenone (DPC). The CDR3 spells CSARGWAGAFF. The CDR3 DNA sequence: TGCAGTGCTAGGGGGTGGGCAGGAGCTTTCTTT.